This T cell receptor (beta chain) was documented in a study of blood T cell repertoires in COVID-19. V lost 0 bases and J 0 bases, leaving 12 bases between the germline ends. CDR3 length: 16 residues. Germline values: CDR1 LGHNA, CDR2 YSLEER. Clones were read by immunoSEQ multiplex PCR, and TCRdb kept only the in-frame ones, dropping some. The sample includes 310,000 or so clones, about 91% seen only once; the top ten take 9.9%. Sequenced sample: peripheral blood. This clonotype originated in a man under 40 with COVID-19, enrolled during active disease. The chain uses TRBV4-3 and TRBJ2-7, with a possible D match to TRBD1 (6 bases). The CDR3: CASSQDGGLHSYEQYF. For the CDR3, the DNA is TGCGCCAGCAGCCAAGATGGGGGCCTTCACTCCTACGAGCAGTACTTC.